This entry lists 20 T cell receptor beta chains sequenced from one sample in a study of blood T cells in healthy people across ages. The authors ran a second PCR of 7 to 11 cycles using a sample-barcoded 5' primer and a J-beta primer mix. In TCRdb, the 5' RACE reads were re-called with MiXCR into one record per CDR3 protein. This sample has some 900,000 distinct CDR3 sequences, with around 49% found just once. The sequenced sample consisted of blood. Receptor source: a man between 25 and 39 years old in good health.

In DNA, the CDR3 is TGTGCCAGCAGTCCTACGACAGGGGAGTCGAATGAGCAGTTCTTC. This sequence encodes CASSPTTGESNEQFF. This chain joins TRBV12-3 or TRBV12-4 and TRBJ2-1, with TRBD1 matching over 8 bases. V lost 5 bases, J lost 7 bases, and 10 bases stayed unmatched. The CDR3 has 15 residues.

J is TRBJ1-6 and V is TRBV27; D remains unclear. V lost 2 bases to trimming and J lost 2 bases, with 7 bases between them. From germline, CDR1 is MNHEY and CDR2 SMNVEV (reference sequence). CDR3 length: 15 residues. The CDR3 nucleotides read TGTGCCAGCAGTTTAAGCTGGACCTATAATTCACCCCTCCACTTT. It yields the protein CASSLSWTYNSPLHF.

The table lists this clonotype with a few counts. The chain links TRBV28 to TRBJ2-7; a possible D gene is TRBD1 (6 bases). CDR1 is MDHEN and CDR2 is SYDVKM in the germline V gene. The CDR3 runs 12 residues. Trimming took off 3 bases at V and 6 bases at J, with 9 bases between the two ends. DNA for the CDR3: TGTGCCAGCAGTTTGAACAGGGTCGAGCAGTACTTC. Amino acid sequence: CASSLNRVEQYF. Full variable domain (outside the CDR3, taken from reference TRBV28 and TRBJ2-7): DVKVTQSSRYLVKRTGEKVFLECVQDMDHENMFWYRQDPGLGLRLIYFSYDVKMKEKGDIPEGYSVSREKKERFSLILESASTNQTSMYLCASSLNRVEQYFGPGTRLTVT.

Only a few counts were recorded for this clonotype. The chain has TRBV3-1 and TRBJ2-1, with 10 positions matching TRBD1. In germline, CDR1 is LGHDT, CDR2 YNNKEL (reference sequence). V was pared by 4 bases and J by 3 bases, with 12 bases of the junction left unmatched. This CDR3 has 18 residues. CDR3 nucleotides: TGTGCCAGCAGCCGCCCGGGACAGGGGCTCCCGGGCTACAATGAGCAGTTCTTC. This sequence encodes CASSRPGQGLPGYNEQFF.

Turning to this clonotype: A clone one base away is much larger, so this may be a read error. The chain has TRBV11-2 and TRBJ2-5; TRBD1 might be the D (5 bases). The DNA end is a closer match to TRBJ2-7, so the J assignment may be wrong. Germline V gene sequence: CDR1 SGHAT, CDR2 FQNNGV. The CDR3 loop spans 14 amino acids. CDR3 in amino acids: CASGLVGGAGEQYF. The CDR3, as DNA: TGTGCCAGCGGCTTAGTAGGTGGGGCAGGCGAGCAGTACTTC.

The chain recombines TRBV29-1 with TRBJ1-2; 11 positions agree with TRBD1. CDR3 length: 11 residues. Germline V gives CDR1 SQVTM, CDR2 ANQGSEA. With V trimmed by 7 bases and J by 8 bases, 3 bases remained unmatched. This chain's CDR3 is CSGGQGEGYTF. For the CDR3, the DNA is TGCAGCGGGGGACAGGGGGAAGGCTACACCTTC.

The chain joins TRBV3-1 to TRBJ2-1; D unresolved. The CDR3 has 12 residues. Trimming removed 0 bases at V and 8 bases at J, with 5 bases between. In germline, CDR1 is LGHDT, CDR2 YNNKEL (reference sequence). The CDR3 reads CASSQEGHEQFF. CDR3 coding DNA: TGTGCCAGCAGCCAAGAAGGGCATGAGCAGTTCTTC.

V gene TRBV7-2 combines with J gene TRBJ1-4; maybe TRBD1 (5 bases). The CDR3 is 14 amino acids. Germline values: CDR1 SGHTA, CDR2 FQGNSA. The germline V and J ends were trimmed by 2 bases and 7 bases, with 11 bases remaining between them. The CDR3 protein is CASSLQGRSEKLFF. CDR3 DNA: TGTGCCAGCAGCTTACAGGGTCGGAGTGAAAAACTGTTTTTT.

The rearrangement uses TRBV5-1 and TRBJ2-6, with D uncertain. There are 15 residues in the CDR3. Trimming took off 2 bases at V and 1 base at J, with 7 bases between the two ends. Germline assignment: CDR1 SGHRS and CDR2 YFSETQ. The CDR3 nucleotides are TGCGCCAGCAGCTTCGGAGAATCTGGGGCCAACGTCCTGACTTTC. Translated, it gives CASSFGESGANVLTF.

V is TRBV20-1 and J is TRBJ2-2; maybe TRBD2 (5 bases). CDR3 length equals 14 residues. Trimming removed 0 bases at V and 8 bases at J, with 13 bases between. The V gene's germline CDR1 is DFQATT and CDR2 SNEGSKA (reference sequence). CDR3 in DNA: TGCAGTGCTAGAGATCTCGCAACGGGGGGGGAGCTGTTTTTT. Protein sequence: CSARDLATGGELFF.

The V gene is TRBV9, the J gene TRBJ2-7; D ambiguous. The germline V and J ends were trimmed by 0 bases and 0 bases, with 10 bases remaining between them. CDR3 length equals 15 residues. Germline V lookup: CDR1 SGDLS, CDR2 YYNGEE. For the CDR3, the DNA is TGTGCCAGCAGCGTAGCGGCAGTCAGCTCCTACGAGCAGTACTTC. This gives the protein CASSVAAVSSYEQYF.

CDR3 region: CASSLASRTLAETQYF. As DNA, the CDR3 is TGTGCCAGCAGCTTAGCTTCTCGGACTCTGGCAGAGACCCAGTACTTC. The chain carries TRBV7-2 and TRBJ2-5; D may be TRBD2 (5 bases). This CDR3 has 16 amino acids. The V end was cut by 0 bases, the J end by 4 bases, with 15 bases between. The germline CDR1 and CDR2 sequences are SGHTA and FQGNSA.

The chain recombines TRBV6-2 or TRBV6-3 with TRBJ2-5, with 9 bases matching TRBD2. Per germline, CDR1 MNHEY and CDR2 SVGEGT. V shed 4 bases, J shed 0 bases, and the junction held 9 bases outside the gene matches. The CDR3 is 17 amino acids. The CDR3 bases are TGTGCCAGCAGTTTCTCCGGGACTAGCATTTACCAAGAGACCCAGTACTTC. Its translation: CASSFSGTSIYQETQYF.

This clonotype was counted a few times. V and J are TRBV5-1 and TRBJ1-2; TRBD1 might be the D (5 bases). The germline V gene has CDR1 SGHRS and CDR2 YFSETQ. Trimming took off 0 bases at V and 4 bases at J, with 13 bases between the two ends. This CDR3 is 15 amino acids long. The CDR3 DNA reads as TGCGCCAGCAGCTTGGGGGACTCCAACCCCTATGGCTACACCTTC. It is translated as CASSLGDSNPYGYTF.

This clonotype occurred once. This chain uses TRBV25-1 with TRBJ2-5; D ambiguous. The J call is doubtful: the DNA matches TRBJ2-7 better. Germline CDR1 MGHDK, CDR2 SYGVNS. There are 12 residues in the CDR3. The CDR3 sequence: CASSDKGCEQYF. CDR3 sequence (DNA): TGTGCCAGCAGTGATAAGGGTTGCGAGCAGTACTTC.

This clonotype has a handful of counts. The chain is built from TRBV5-6 and TRBJ2-3; 7 bases match TRBD2. J lost 9 bases, V lost 3 bases, and 7 bases had no gene match. The CDR3 is 13 amino acids. CDR1 and CDR2 (germline): SGHDT, YYEEEE. CDR3 in DNA: TGTGCCAGCAGCTGGGGAGCGGGGAACACGCAGTATTTT. Protein: CASSWGAGNTQYF. Full variable domain (outside the CDR3, taken from reference TRBV5-6 and TRBJ2-3): DAGVTQSPTHLIKTRGQQVTLRCSPKSGHDTVSWYQQALGQGPQFIFQYYEEEERQRGNFPDRFSGHQFPNYSSELNVNALLLGDSALYLCASSWGAGNTQYFGPGTRLTVL.

The J gene is TRBJ2-3, the V gene TRBV29-1, with D perhaps matching TRBD2 (6 bases). The CDR3 has 16 amino acids. The V end was cut by 6 bases, the J end by 2 bases, with 21 bases between. Germline CDR1 SQVTM, CDR2 ANQGSEA. Written as DNA, the CDR3 is TGCAGCGTCGAGGGGTCGGGCGGGATGTTCACAGATACGCAGTATTTT. Protein sequence: CSVEGSGGMFTDTQYF.

The chain is built from TRBV6-2 or TRBV6-3 and TRBJ2-1; 8 bases align to TRBD2. Germline CDR1 reads MNHEY; CDR2 reads SVGEGT. The CDR3 totals 14 residues. Unmatched junction bases numbered 11, after V lost 6 bases and J lost 10 bases. As DNA, the CDR3 is TGTGCCAGCAGCCGAATGACGGGAGGGCAGGAGCAGTTCTTC. Protein sequence: CASSRMTGGQEQFF.

This clonotype occurred once. The rearrangement uses TRBV7-2 and TRBJ2-7; either TRBD1 or TRBD2 may fit D (5 bases each). The V end was cut by 5 bases, the J end by 1 base, with 15 bases between. From germline, CDR1 is SGHTA and CDR2 FQGNSA. The CDR3 spans 15 residues. This CDR3 is CASSPGRHLSYEQYF. For the CDR3, the DNA is TGTGCCAGCAGCCCGGGACGGCACCTATCCTACGAGCAGTACTTC. Full variable domain (remainder filled in from reference TRBV7-2 and TRBJ2-7): GAGVSQSPSNKVTEKGKDVELRCDPISGHTALYWYRQSLGQGLEFLIYFQGNSAPDKSGLPSDRFSAERTGGSVSTLTIQRTQQEDSAVYLCASSPGRHLSYEQYFGPGTRLTVT.

The chain joins TRBV4-3 to TRBJ1-1, with D tentatively TRBD1 (5 bases). Germline CDR1 LGHNA, CDR2 YSLEER. Trimming stripped 0 bases from V and 0 bases from J, with 14 bases between. The CDR3 loop spans 17 amino acids. CDR3 region: CASSQDLAGRVNTEAFF. The CDR3 coding sequence is TGCGCCAGCAGCCAAGATCTGGCCGGCAGGGTGAACACTGAAGCTTTCTTT.